The 20 T cell receptor beta chains below come from one sample, sequenced in a study of blood T cell repertoires in COVID-19 (dated by TCRdb to the early 2020s). The library was built by means of the immunoSEQ multiplex PCR assay. Here the immuneACCESS table is served through TCRdb, limited to in-frame sequences with V and J called. Missing clones are a known gap in these copies; in checked studies unresolved V genes cover under half, and the rest lacks a known reason. Within this sample are approximately 140,000 clones, with 80% to 90% of them counted one time only. The leading ten clones occupy around 15% of the sample. Sequenced: peripheral blood. The source of these receptors is a man younger than 30 with COVID-19, enrolled during active disease.

This clone occurred a few times. This chain connects TRBV5-1 to TRBJ2-3; TRBD2 aligns across 14 bases. The CDR3 runs 16 residues. V trimming: 4 bases; J trimming: 5 bases; junction bases outside the gene matches: 6. The germline V gene encodes CDR1 SGHRS and CDR2 YFSETQ. The CDR3 sequence is CASSHGLAGGRDTQYF. The CDR3 coding sequence is TGCGCCAGCAGCCACGGACTAGCGGGAGGAAGAGATACGCAGTATTTT.

V and J are TRBV9 and TRBJ2-5, with D unclear. Germline CDR1 and CDR2: SGDLS and YYNGEE. V was clipped by 0 bases and J by 7 bases, with 10 bases between them. The CDR3 contains 13 residues. The CDR3 loop reads CASSVATSGTQYF. CDR3 nucleotide sequence: TGTGCCAGCAGCGTAGCTACTTCCGGGACCCAGTACTTC.

The rearrangement joins TRBV24-1 to TRBJ1-2, with D perhaps TRBD1 (6 bases). The CDR3 length is 13 residues. Trimming cost V 7 bases and J 7 bases, with 15 bases left between them. The germline CDR1 and CDR2 sequences are KGHDR and SFDVKD. The CDR3 DNA sequence: TGTGCCACCAGCCTCACAGGGTCCGGTGGCTACACCTTC. Its protein is CATSLTGSGGYTF.

The chain joins TRBV5-8 to TRBJ2-1; 8 bases map to TRBD2. The V and J ends lost 3 bases and 0 bases, in that order; junction bases with no gene match: 11. This CDR3 contains 18 residues. The V gene's germline CDR1 is SGHTS and CDR2 YDEGEE. As DNA, the CDR3 is TGTGCCAGCAGCTCCCCCCCGCTCAGCGGGAGCTCCTACAATGAGCAGTTCTTC. Its translation is CASSSPPLSGSSYNEQFF.

This clone was found once. The V gene is TRBV6-6, the J gene TRBJ2-2; 11 nucleotides align to TRBD1. The junction had 5 bases not matched to a gene; V was cut back by 4 bases and J by 4 bases. Germline CDR1 is MNHNY and CDR2 is SVGAGI (reference sequence). This CDR3 spans 16 amino acids. The DNA of the CDR3 is TGTGCCAGCAGTTCCTCCGGGACAGGGGGCACCGGGGAGCTGTTTTTT. Translation gives CASSSSGTGGTGELFF.

The V and J genes are TRBV14 and TRBJ2-1; possibly TRBD1 for D (5 bases). Trimming removed 0 bases at V and 10 bases at J, with 13 bases between. CDR1 is SGHDN, CDR2 FVKESK, per germline. The CDR3 totals 14 residues. As DNA, the CDR3 is TGTGCCAGCAGCCAAGATTTAGGGGCGACAGAGCAGTTCTTC. It specifies CASSQDLGATEQFF.

A few counts support this clone. This chain connects TRBV15 to TRBJ2-2, with D unresolved. The CDR3 is made up of 12 amino acids. Trimming removed 7 bases at V and 1 base at J, with 4 bases between. Germline lookup yields CDR1 LNHNV and CDR2 YYDKDF (reference sequence). This chain's CDR3 is CATNGNTGELFF. DNA for the CDR3: TGTGCCACCAACGGGAACACCGGGGAGCTGTTTTTT.

The J gene is TRBJ1-2, the V gene TRBV12-3 or TRBV12-4; D ambiguous. V dropped 5 bases and J dropped 3 bases, with 7 bases sitting between them. The CDR3 loop spans 12 amino acids. The DNA of the CDR3 is TGTGCCAGCAGTCCCTCCTACTATGGCTACACCTTC. Its translation is CASSPSYYGYTF.

The CDR3 sequence: CASSLAGNNEQFF. The CDR3 region has the DNA TGCGCCAGCAGCTTGGCGGGTAACAATGAGCAGTTCTTC. The rearrangement links TRBV5-1 to TRBJ2-1; no clear D gene. The V gene lost 0 bases and the J gene lost 5 bases, with 6 bases spanning the gap. Germline V gene data show CDR1 as SGHRS and CDR2 as YFSETQ. This CDR3 comprises 13 residues. The whole variable domain, filled in from reference TRBV5-1 and TRBJ2-1, reads KAGVTQTPRYLIKTRGQQVTLSCSPISGHRSVSWYQQTPGQGLQFLFEYFSETQRNKGNFPGRFSGRQFSNSRSEMNVSTLELGDSALYLCASSLAGNNEQFFGPGTRLTVL.

The table lists this clone with a count of one. This chain links TRBV28 with TRBJ2-3; D gene ambiguous. This CDR3 contains 12 residues. The germline CDR1 and CDR2 sequences are MDHEN and SYDVKM. V lost 6 bases and J lost 3, with 7 bases in between. The chain's CDR3 is CASSPETDTQYF. CDR3 nucleotide sequence: TGTGCCAGCAGCCCCGAGACAGATACGCAGTATTTT.

The rearrangement joins TRBV28 to TRBJ2-6; possibly TRBD1 for D (6 bases). Looked up from germline, CDR1 is MDHEN and CDR2 is SYDVKM. Between the trimmed V and J ends, which lost 4 bases and 1 base, there was a span of 11 bases. The CDR3 sequence is 16 residues long. The CDR3 loop is CASSSGTFSGANVLTF. CDR3 coding DNA: TGTGCCAGCAGTTCGGGGACATTTTCTGGGGCCAACGTCCTGACTTTC.

This clone was recorded only once. The chain has TRBV30 and TRBJ1-3, with a weak D call TRBD1 (5 bases). The V end lost 1 base, the J end lost 8 bases, and 12 bases lay between the germline ends. This CDR3 region has 13 residues. CDR1 is GTSNPN and CDR2 is SVGIG in the germline V gene (reference sequence). CDR3 DNA sequence: TGTGCCTGGAGTGAAGGCAGGGAGGACACCATATATTTT. Protein product: CAWSEGREDTIYF.

The chain carries TRBV2 and TRBJ2-2; maybe TRBD1 (5 bases). The ends were cut back, 4 bases at V and 6 bases at J, with 21 bases in the middle. Germline-derived CDR1 and CDR2 are SNHLY and FYNNEI. The CDR3 extends over 17 amino acids. The CDR3 spells CASSARQTRPYSGELFF. CDR3 DNA sequence: TGTGCCAGCAGTGCCCGACAGACCCGGCCGTATTCCGGGGAGCTGTTTTTT. The variable domain in full, completed from reference TRBV2 and TRBJ2-2, reads EPEVTQTPSHQVTQMGQEVILRCVPISNHLYFYWYRQILGQKVEFLVSFYNNEISEKSEIFDDQFSVERPDGSNFTLKIRSTKLEDSAMYFCASSARQTRPYSGELFFGEGSRLTVL.

This chain joins TRBV7-9 and TRBJ2-7, with a tentative D call TRBD1 (7 bases). This CDR3 has 16 residues. V gave up 3 bases and J gave up 0 bases, with 15 bases separating them. Germline lookup yields CDR1 SEHNR and CDR2 FQNEAQ (reference sequence). CDR3 residues: CASSLVRDSISYEQYF. CDR3 nucleotide sequence: TGTGCCAGCAGCTTGGTGCGGGACAGCATCTCCTACGAGCAGTACTTC.

With respect to this clone: In the same sample, other DNA sequences code for this CDR3. V is TRBV9 and J is TRBJ2-3; possible D gene TRBD2, 6 bases. Trimming took off 4 bases at V and 0 bases at J, with 12 bases between the two ends. Per germline, CDR1 SGDLS and CDR2 YYNGEE. The CDR3 runs 15 residues. In DNA form, the CDR3 reads TGTGCCAGCAGCCCTGGGGGGTCTAGCACAGATACGCAGTATTTT. This translates into CASSPGGSSTDTQYF.

The rearrangement uses TRBV19 and TRBJ2-2; 7 bases agree with TRBD2. There are 14 residues in the CDR3. With V trimmed by 8 bases and J by 0 bases, 3 bases remained unmatched. The germline V gene encodes CDR1 LNHDA and CDR2 SQIVND (reference sequence). The CDR3: CASSSGANTGELFF. The CDR3, as DNA: TGTGCCAGTTCGAGCGGGGCGAACACCGGGGAGCTGTTTTTT.

The V call is TRBV10-3, the J call TRBJ2-2; 9 nucleotides align to TRBD1. Germline V CDR1 and CDR2: ENHRY, SYGVKD. V was pared by 4 bases and J by 6 bases, with 6 bases of the junction left unmatched. The CDR3 has 15 residues. This CDR3 is CAISGSGQGSGELFF. The CDR3 DNA reads TGTGCCATCAGTGGGTCGGGACAGGGTTCCGGGGAGCTGTTTTTT.

This clone came up once. The gene calls are TRBV16 and TRBJ2-5; perhaps TRBD1 as D (5 bases). The CDR3 loop spans 13 amino acids. Trimming removed 1 base from V and 4 bases from J, with 7 bases in between. Germline lookup yields CDR1 KGHSY and CDR2 FQNENV. The CDR3 spells CASSQWGRETQYF. The DNA for the CDR3 is TGTGCCAGCAGCCAATGGGGCCGAGAGACCCAGTACTTC.

The chain couples TRBV15 to TRBJ2-3, with TRBD1 matching 7 bases. V shed 3 bases and J 3 bases; nucleotides not matched to a gene: 6. The CDR3 consists of 15 residues. Germline-derived CDR1 and CDR2 are LNHNV and YYDKDF (reference sequence). The CDR3 bases are TGTGCCACCAGCAGCGACAGGGCCCTGACAGATACGCAGTATTTT. Translated: CATSSDRALTDTQYF.

The chain carries TRBV12-3 or TRBV12-4 and TRBJ1-1, with D possibly TRBD1 on 6 matching bases. V gave up 3 bases and J gave up 11 bases, with 16 bases separating them. The CDR3 runs to 13 residues. The chain's CDR3 is CASSLGAGMGAFF. The CDR3, as DNA: TGTGCCAGCAGTTTGGGGGCAGGGATGGGGGCTTTCTTT.